This is a list of T cell receptor beta chains from one sample in a study of graft-versus-host responses after intestinal transplantation. The antigens of these receptors remain unknown. Here immunoSEQ multiplex PCR was the method, and the copy in TCRdb shows in-frame clones only, minus some. The repertoire holds 100,000 or so clones, with 80% to 95% as singletons. The sequencing here drew on unstimulated CD4+ T cells sorted from spleen or lymph node cells, taken before intestinal transplant. All receptors come from a human donor who received an intestinal transplant. The CDR3 runs from the conserved cysteine through the conserved F or W. A D gene is named only where the DNA matches it firmly. The size entry is marked missing in some rows and otherwise reads once, few, many or a size class.

v_call,j_call,d_call,cdr3_length,clone_size,cdr3_nt,cdr3_aa
TRBV10-3,TRBJ1-2,TRBD1,14,.,TGTGCCATCAGTGTCGGCACACAGGGGTACGGCTACACCTTC,CAISVGTQGYGYTF
TRBV27,TRBJ2-3,.,16,.,TGTGCCAGCAGTAGGGGACGGGGGCTGGGAGGGGATACGCAGTATTTT,CASSRGRGLGGDTQYF
TRBV4-3,TRBJ2-3,TRBD1,17,.,TGCGCCAGCAGCCAAGATGGGACAGGAGCGGATACAGATACGCAGTATTTT,CASSQDGTGADTDTQYF
TRBV23-1,TRBJ1-2,TRBD1,22,.,TGCGCCAGCAGTCAATGCCCAATCCCGGACAGGTCCGGACCTGGTCCTTTCTATGGCTACACCTTC,CASSQCPIPDRSGPGPFYGYTF
TRBV25-1,TRBJ2-5,.,13,once,TGTGCCAGCAGTGACGTACATCAAGAGACCCAGTACTTC,CASSDVHQETQYF
TRBV6-5,TRBJ2-7,TRBD1,13,.,TGTGCCAGCAGGATGGGACAGAACTACGAGCAGTACTTC,CASRMGQNYEQYF
TRBV2,TRBJ1-2,.,16,.,TGTGCCAGCAGTGAGGACAGAGGGTACTTGAAAGGTGGCTACACCTTC,CASSEDRGYLKGGYTF
TRBV25-1,TRBJ1-2,.,16,.,TGTGCCAGCAGTGAATTGGGAGGATTTGGGCGGTATGGCTACACCTTC,CASSELGGFGRYGYTF
TRBV2,TRBJ2-7,.,14,.,TGTGCCAGCAAAGTTTCCTCCAGCTCCTACGAGCAGTACTTC,CASKVSSSSYEQYF
TRBV28,TRBJ2-3,.,15,.,TGTGCCAGCAGTTTTGGCGGGAAGAGTATAGATACGCAGTATTTT,CASSFGGKSIDTQYF
TRBV6-5,TRBJ2-7,TRBD1,16,.,TGTGCCAGCAGTTACTCGGGGACAGGGGTGGTCTACGAGCAGTACTTC,CASSYSGTGVVYEQYF
TRBV11-2,TRBJ1-1,.,14,.,TGTGCCAGCAGCTTAACAGGCCAGAACACTGAAGCTTTCTTT,CASSLTGQNTEAFF
TRBV4-2,TRBJ2-4,TRBD1,15,.,TGTGCCAGCAGCTCGACAGGGGTAGGCAAAAACATTCAGTACTTC,CASSSTGVGKNIQYF
TRBV9,TRBJ1-1,.,13,.,TGTGCCAGCAGCGTAGCTGGGGAGACTGAAGCTTTCTTT,CASSVAGETEAFF
TRBV4-3,TRBJ2-2,.,15,.,TGCGCCAGCAGCCAAGACTCCGGTGACACCGGGGAGCTGTTTTTT,CASSQDSGDTGELFF
TRBV29-1,TRBJ2-7,TRBD2,15,.,TGCAGCGTTGAGATCGGACTAGCGGCCCTCGGTGAGCAGTACTTC,CSVEIGLAALGEQYF
TRBV6-6,TRBJ1-6,TRBD1,14,.,TGTGCCACTTCACCGAGGACAGGGGATTCACCCCTCCACTTT,CATSPRTGDSPLHF
TRBV6-6,TRBJ2-7,TRBD1,15,.,TGTGCCAGCAGTTACTTGGGACAGGGCTCAAACGAGCAGTACTTC,CASSYLGQGSNEQYF